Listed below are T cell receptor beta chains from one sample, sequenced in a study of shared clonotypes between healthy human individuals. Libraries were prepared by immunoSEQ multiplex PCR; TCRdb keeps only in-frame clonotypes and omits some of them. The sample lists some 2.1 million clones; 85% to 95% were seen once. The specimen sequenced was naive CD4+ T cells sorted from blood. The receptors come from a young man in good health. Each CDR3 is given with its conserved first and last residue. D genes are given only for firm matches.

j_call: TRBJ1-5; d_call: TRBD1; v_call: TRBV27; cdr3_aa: CASRAGTANNQPQHF
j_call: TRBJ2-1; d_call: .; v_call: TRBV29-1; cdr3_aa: CSVATGIEQFF
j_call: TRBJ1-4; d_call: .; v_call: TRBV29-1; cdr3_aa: CSVASNTNEKLFF
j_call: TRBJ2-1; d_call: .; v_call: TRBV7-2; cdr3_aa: CASSLAWVGGGNEQFF
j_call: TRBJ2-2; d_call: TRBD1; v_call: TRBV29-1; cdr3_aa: CSAHPGQGMTGELFF
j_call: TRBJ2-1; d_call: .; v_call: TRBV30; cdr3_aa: CAWRKLALYNEQFF
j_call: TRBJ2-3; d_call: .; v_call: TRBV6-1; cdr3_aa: CASNPSRGTQYF
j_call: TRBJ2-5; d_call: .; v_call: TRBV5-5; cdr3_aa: CASSWGYQETQYF
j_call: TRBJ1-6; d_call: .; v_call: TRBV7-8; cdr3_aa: CASSLTEGLAPLHF
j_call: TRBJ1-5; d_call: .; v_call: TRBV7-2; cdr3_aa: CASSPPGSNQPQHF
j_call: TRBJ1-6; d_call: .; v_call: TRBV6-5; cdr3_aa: CASSSQGPYNSPLHF
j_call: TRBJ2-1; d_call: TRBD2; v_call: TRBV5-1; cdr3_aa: CASSGGGTISYNEQFF
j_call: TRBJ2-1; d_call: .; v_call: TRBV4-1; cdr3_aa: CASRPGTSYNEQFF
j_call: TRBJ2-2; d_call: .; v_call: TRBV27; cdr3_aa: CASSPIPGLTGELFF
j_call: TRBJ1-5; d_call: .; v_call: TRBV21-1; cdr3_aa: CASSKDSDQPQHF
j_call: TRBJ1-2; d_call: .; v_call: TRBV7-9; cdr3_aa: CASSPLLGARGYTF
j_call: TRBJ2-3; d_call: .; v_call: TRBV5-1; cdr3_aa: CASSLFGGSTDTQYF
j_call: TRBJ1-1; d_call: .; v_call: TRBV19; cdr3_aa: CASSIFRGSVREGNTEAFF
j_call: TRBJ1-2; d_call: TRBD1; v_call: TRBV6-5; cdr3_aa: CASSGQGAAYGYTF
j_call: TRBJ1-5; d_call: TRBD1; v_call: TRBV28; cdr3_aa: CASSLYEYQTGQRNQPQHF
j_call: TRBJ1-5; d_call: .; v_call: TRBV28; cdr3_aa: CASSLSISNQPQHF
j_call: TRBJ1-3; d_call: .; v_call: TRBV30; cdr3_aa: CAWSVGRGGSGNTIYF
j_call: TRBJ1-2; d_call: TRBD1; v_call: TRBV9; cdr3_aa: CASSVDPDRLPHGYTF
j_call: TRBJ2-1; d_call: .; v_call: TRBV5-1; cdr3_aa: CASSEAGQTYNEQFF
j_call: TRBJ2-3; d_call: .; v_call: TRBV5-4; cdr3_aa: CASSLESTDTQYF
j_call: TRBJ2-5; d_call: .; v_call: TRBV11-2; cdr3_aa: CASSSQQNPGQYF
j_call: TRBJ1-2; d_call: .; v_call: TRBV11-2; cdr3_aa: CASSLEGNGYTF
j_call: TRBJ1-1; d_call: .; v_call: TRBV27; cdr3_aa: CASSGRGTNSEAFF
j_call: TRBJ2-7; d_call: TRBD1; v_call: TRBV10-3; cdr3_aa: CAISGQAGWDEQYF
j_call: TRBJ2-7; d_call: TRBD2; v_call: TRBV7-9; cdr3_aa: CASSKGLADYEQYF
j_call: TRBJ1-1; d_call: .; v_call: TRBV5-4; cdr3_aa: CASSFGPTENTEAFF
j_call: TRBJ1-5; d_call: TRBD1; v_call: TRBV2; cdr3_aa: CASSSGTGGAGNQPQHF
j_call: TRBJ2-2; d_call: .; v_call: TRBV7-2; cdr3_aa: CASSLGIMQYTGELFF
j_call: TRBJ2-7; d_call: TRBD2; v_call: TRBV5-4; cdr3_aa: CASSLSSGKTQEQYF
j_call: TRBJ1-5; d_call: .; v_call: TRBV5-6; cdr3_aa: CASTLGLGLNQPQHF
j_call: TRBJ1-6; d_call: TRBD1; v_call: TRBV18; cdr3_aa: CASSPRETGENSPLHF
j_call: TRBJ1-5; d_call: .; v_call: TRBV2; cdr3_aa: CASSERGGTGRSRAQHF
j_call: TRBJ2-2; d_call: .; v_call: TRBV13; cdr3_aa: CASSLDLGYGQNTGELFF
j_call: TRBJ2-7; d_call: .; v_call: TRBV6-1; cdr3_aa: CASSEGGRSYEQYF
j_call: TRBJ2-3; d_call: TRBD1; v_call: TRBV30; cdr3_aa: CAWARDRGFDTQYF
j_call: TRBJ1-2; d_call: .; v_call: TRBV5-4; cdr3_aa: CASSLDFYGYTF
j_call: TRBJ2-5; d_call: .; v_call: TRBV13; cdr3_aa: CASSLGAGETQYF
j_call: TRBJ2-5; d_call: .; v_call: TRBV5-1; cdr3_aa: CASSLERGAETQYF
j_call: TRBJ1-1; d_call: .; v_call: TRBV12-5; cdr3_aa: CASGLERGAGLYTEAFF
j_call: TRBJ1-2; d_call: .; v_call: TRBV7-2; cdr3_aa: CASSSEGHPYGYTF
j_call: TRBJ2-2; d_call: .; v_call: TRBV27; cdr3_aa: CASSSPLLYSATGELFF
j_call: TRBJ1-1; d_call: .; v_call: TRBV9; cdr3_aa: CASSVERAGGKAFF
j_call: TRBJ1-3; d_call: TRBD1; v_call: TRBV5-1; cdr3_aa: CASSPTGGSGNTIYF
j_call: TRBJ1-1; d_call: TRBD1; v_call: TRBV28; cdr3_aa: CASSLGDRNTEAFF
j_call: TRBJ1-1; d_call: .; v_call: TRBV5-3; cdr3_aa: CARSWGRGTEAFF
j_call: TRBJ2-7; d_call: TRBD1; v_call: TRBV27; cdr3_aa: CASSPRTGSYEQYF
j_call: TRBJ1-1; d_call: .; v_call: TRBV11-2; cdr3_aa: CASSLAVGMNTEAFF
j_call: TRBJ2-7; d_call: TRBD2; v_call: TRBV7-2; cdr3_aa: CASTPTSGNSYEQYF
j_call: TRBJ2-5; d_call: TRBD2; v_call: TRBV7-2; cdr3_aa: CASSLGAGGQETQYF
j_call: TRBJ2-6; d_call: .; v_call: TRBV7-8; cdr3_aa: CASSHPTGANVLTF